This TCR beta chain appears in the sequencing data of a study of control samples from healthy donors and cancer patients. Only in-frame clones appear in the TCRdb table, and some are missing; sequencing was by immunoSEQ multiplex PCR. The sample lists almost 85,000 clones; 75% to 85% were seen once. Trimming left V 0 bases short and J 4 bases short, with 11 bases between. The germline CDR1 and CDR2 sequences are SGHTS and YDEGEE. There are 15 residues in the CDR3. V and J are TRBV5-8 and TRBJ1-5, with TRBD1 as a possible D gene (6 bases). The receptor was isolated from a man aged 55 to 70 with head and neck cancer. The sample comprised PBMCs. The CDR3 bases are TGTGCCAGCAGCTTGGCCGGGACACCTAATCAGCCCCAGCATTTT. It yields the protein CASSLAGTPNQPQHF.